The present T cell receptor (beta chain) was sequenced within a study of CD8 T cells in ankylosing spondylitis. TCRdb recomputed calls from the 5' RACE reads with MiXCR, one row per CDR3 protein. The sample has about 240,000 distinct CDR3 sequences; over 8.5% are singletons. This clonotype was counted at least ten times. With 0 bases removed from V and 8 bases from J, the gap between germline ends came to 6 bases. Germline V gene lookup returns CDR1 SGHTS and CDR2 YDEGEE. This CDR3 has 12 residues. The source is a male donor with ankylosing spondylitis or in good health (not recorded which). The specimen was blood, either unsorted or a sorted T cell fraction (not recorded which). This chain joins TRBV5-8 and TRBJ2-4; a weak D match, TRBD1 (6 bases). CDR3 coding DNA: TGTGCCAGCAGCTTGGACAGGGACATTCAGTACTTC. The encoded protein is CASSLDRDIQYF.